Given below is one T cell receptor (beta chain) in context. Its antigen remains unknown. Germline trimming cut 4 bases from V and 8 bases from J; bases unmatched to any gene: 11. Germline V lookup: CDR1 SGHDN, CDR2 FVKESK. CDR3 length: 15 residues. MiXCR, applied by TCRdb to the 5' RACE reads, yields one record per CDR3 protein. The sample lists 450,000 to 650,000 distinct CDR3 sequences, roughly 22% occurring once. This entry is derived from a study of T-cell memory formation after mild COVID-19. Study background: Among the donors, TCR clusters were largely specific to each donor. The study, taken as a whole, reports: Clones shrinking between day 15 and 85 showed a balanced CD4/CD8 split, and those that grew later tilted toward CD4+.

The source material was PBMCs or a T cell subset sorted from them (not recorded which). V usage is TRBV14 and J usage is TRBJ2-1; 7 nucleotides agree with TRBD2. The receptor was derived from an adult woman who had mild COVID-19 (a few samples of this study predate the infection). Cell type and time point are not known. This CDR3 is CASSPRGDPMDEQFF. In DNA, the CDR3 is TGTGCCAGCAGCCCACGGGGGGATCCGATGGATGAGCAGTTCTTC.